The present entry profiles one T cell receptor (beta chain) with its context. Looked up from germline, CDR1 is SQVTM and CDR2 is ANQGSEA. This CDR3 is 12 amino acids long. Trimming shortened V by 4 bases and J by 8 bases, and 12 bases separated the two germline ends. This sample is drawn from a study of read filtering for tumor transcriptome and immune sequencing. This library used about 400 ng RNA and molecular barcoded adaptors spanning alpha/delta and beta/gamma chains. Via MiXCR, TCRdb re-called the reads, giving one row per CDR3 protein. Of 39,000 or so distinct CDR3 sequences detected, approximately 14% appear once; the ten largest clones hold approximately 6.5%.

The J gene is TRBJ2-1, the V gene TRBV29-1, with D possibly TRBD2 on 7 matching bases. The receptor was isolated from a donor aged 40 or older with multiple myeloma. What was sequenced was a population of CD138-negative cells sorted from bone marrow. CDR3 coding DNA: TGCAGCGTTGTCAGGGGAGGGGATGAGCAGTTCTTC. Its protein product is CSVVRGGDEQFF.